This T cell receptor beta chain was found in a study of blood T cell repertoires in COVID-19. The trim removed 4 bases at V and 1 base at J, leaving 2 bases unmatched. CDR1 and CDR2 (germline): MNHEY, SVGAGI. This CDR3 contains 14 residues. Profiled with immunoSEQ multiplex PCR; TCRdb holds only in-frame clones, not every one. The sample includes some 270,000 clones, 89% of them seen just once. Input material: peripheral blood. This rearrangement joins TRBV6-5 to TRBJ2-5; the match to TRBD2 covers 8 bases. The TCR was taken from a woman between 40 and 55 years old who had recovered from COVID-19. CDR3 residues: CASSFSGGQETQYF. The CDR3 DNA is TGTGCCAGCAGTTTCAGCGGGGGCCAAGAGACCCAGTACTTC.